Listed here are 21 T cell receptor beta chains from one sample, sequenced in a study of CD8+ T cells in alopecia areata. Extraction of RNA preceded its reverse transcription into cDNA, which served as the sequencing template. Only in-frame clones appear in the TCRdb table, and some are missing; sequencing was by immunoSEQ multiplex PCR. This sample has some 170,000 clones; roughly 50% occur once, and the top ten carry approximately 10%. Treatment described: oral pan-JAK inhibitor, 5-10 mg twice daily. Specimen: CD8+ T cells sorted from blood, collected at week 24, from a patient treated with tofacitinib. Source of these receptors: a human donor with alopecia areata.

The chain carries TRBV10-2 and TRBJ1-6; 8 positions agree with TRBD1. This CDR3 is 14 amino acids long. V trimming: 4 bases; J trimming: 7 bases; junction bases outside the gene matches: 3. CDR1 is WSHSY, CDR2 SAAADI, per germline. CDR3 residues: CASSGDRKNSPLHF. The CDR3 region has the DNA TGCGCCAGCAGTGGGGACAGGAAGAATTCACCCCTCCACTTT.

V gene TRBV7-9 combines with J gene TRBJ2-7, with D possibly being TRBD1 (5 bases). V lost 1 base and J 0 bases, leaving 10 bases between the germline ends. CDR1 SEHNR and CDR2 FQNEAQ come from the germline V gene (reference sequence). The CDR3 loop spans 15 amino acids. CDR3 DNA sequence: TGTGCCAGCAGCTTAGAGACAGAAAGCTCCTACGAGCAGTACTTC. The encoded protein is CASSLETESSYEQYF.

The count of this clone is one. This chain uses TRBV29-1 with TRBJ2-2; possibly TRBD2 for D (6 bases). The CDR3 spans 13 residues. Germline assignment: CDR1 SQVTM and CDR2 ANQGSEA. V shed 7 bases and J shed 4 bases, with 13 bases lying between them. The DNA of the CDR3 is TGCAGCGCTTGGACCGGGGGCACCGGGGAGCTGTTTTTT. Protein product: CSAWTGGTGELFF.

This chain links TRBV9 with TRBJ2-1; TRBD2 agrees at 7 bases. CDR1 is SGDLS and CDR2 is YYNGEE in the germline V gene. The V and J ends lost 3 bases and 6 bases, in that order; junction bases with no gene match: 12. CDR3 length equals 16 residues. Here the CDR3 reads CASSDPNSGWGNEQFF. CDR3 sequence (DNA): TGTGCCAGCAGCGACCCTAATAGCGGGTGGGGCAATGAGCAGTTCTTC. The entire variable domain, with the rest obtained from reference TRBV9 and TRBJ2-1, is as follows: DSGVTQTPKHLITATGQRVTLRCSPRSGDLSVYWYQQSLDQGLQFLIQYYNGEERAKGNILERFSAQQFPDLHSELNLSSLELGDSALYFCASSDPNSGWGNEQFFGPGTRLTVL.

V is TRBV5-6 and J is TRBJ2-7, with 11 bases lining up with TRBD2. V lost 6 bases to trimming and J lost 5 bases; unmatched junction nucleotides: 7. Germline loops: CDR1 SGHDT, CDR2 YYEEEE. The CDR3 is 14 residues long. For the CDR3, the DNA is TGTGCCAGCACCGAGACTAGCGGGGTCAACGAGCAGTACTTC. It translates to CASTETSGVNEQYF.

The chain links TRBV11-3 to TRBJ2-5, with D possibly matching TRBD2 (6 bases). Trimming removed 5 bases at V and 3 bases at J, with 16 bases between. CDR1 and CDR2 (germline): SGHNT, YENEEA. This CDR3 region has 15 residues. The CDR3 region has the DNA TGTGCCAGCAGCACTCCTCGTTGGGGGGAAGAGACCCAGTACTTC. Translated: CASSTPRWGEETQYF.

V gene TRBV30 combines with J gene TRBJ2-1, with 8 nucleotides matching TRBD2. The CDR3 contains 15 residues. CDR1 and CDR2 from the germline V gene are GTSNPN and SVGIG (reference sequence). With 0 bases clipped from V and 5 bases from J, the junction kept 6 bases outside the gene matches. The CDR3 sequence: CAWSVGGGSHNEQFF. DNA of the CDR3: TGTGCCTGGAGTGTGGGCGGGGGGTCTCACAATGAGCAGTTCTTC.

V gene TRBV2 combines with J gene TRBJ2-5; D is perhaps TRBD2 (6 bases). Germline V lookup: CDR1 SNHLY, CDR2 FYNNEI. This CDR3 is 14 amino acids long. V dropped 4 bases and J dropped 2 bases, with 11 bases sitting between them. CDR3 sequence: CASSGSGTQETQYF. CDR3 DNA: TGTGCCAGCAGTGGTTCCGGGACTCAAGAGACCCAGTACTTC.

The chain has TRBV7-9 and TRBJ1-2; the D is unclear. The CDR3 has 12 amino acids. Deletions cut 1 base from V and 8 bases from J, with 8 bases between. CDR1 is SEHNR, CDR2 FQNEAQ, per germline (reference sequence). The CDR3 DNA follows: TGTGCCAGCAGCTTAGAAGCCCGGGGCTACACCTTC. It encodes CASSLEARGYTF.

This clone was detected a few times. The chain has TRBV13 and TRBJ2-1; D is possibly TRBD2 (7 bases). V lost 5 bases to trimming and J lost 6 bases, with 14 bases between them. Germline V gene sequence: CDR1 PRHDT, CDR2 FYEKMQ (reference sequence). The CDR3 covers 14 residues. This chain's CDR3 is CASSLRGGGNEQFF. In nucleotides, the CDR3 is TGTGCCAGCAGCCTCCGGGGAGGGGGCAATGAGCAGTTCTTC.

V usage is TRBV29-1 and J usage is TRBJ2-2; the D is unclear. V lost 1 base and J lost 7, with 7 bases in between. Germline assignment: CDR1 SQVTM and CDR2 ANQGSEA. The CDR3 length is 12 residues. The CDR3 region is CSVEGTGGELFF. DNA of the CDR3: TGCAGCGTTGAAGGAACGGGCGGGGAGCTGTTTTTT.

The CDR3 coding sequence is TGTGCCAGCAGCTTAGGGACTACCAGCACAGATACGCAGTATTTT. Translated: CASSLGTTSTDTQYF. V and J are TRBV11-2 and TRBJ2-3; D may be TRBD2 (6 bases). The CDR3 totals 15 residues. V was trimmed by 1 base and J by 0 bases, leaving 8 bases between them. CDR1 is SGHAT and CDR2 is FQNNGV in the germline V gene.

This chain links TRBV29-1 with TRBJ2-1; 15 bases line up with TRBD2. The germline CDR1 and CDR2 sequences are SQVTM and ANQGSEA. The CDR3 loop spans 16 amino acids. V shed 7 bases, J shed 4 bases, and the junction held 8 bases outside the gene matches. The CDR3 loop reads CSDGPGTSGGYNEQFF. Written as DNA, the CDR3 is TGCAGCGACGGTCCCGGGACTAGCGGGGGGTACAATGAGCAGTTCTTC.

V usage is TRBV2 and J usage is TRBJ1-1; D is unclear. The CDR3 is 11 amino acids. The V gene lost 6 bases and the J gene lost 3 bases, with 5 bases spanning the gap. Looked up from germline, CDR1 is SNHLY and CDR2 is FYNNEI. The CDR3 reads CASRADTEAFF. The CDR3 region has the DNA TGTGCCAGCAGAGCCGACACTGAAGCTTTCTTT.

The rearrangement links TRBV10-3 to TRBJ2-4, with D hard to call. This CDR3 comprises 13 residues. Per the germline V gene, CDR1 is ENHRY and CDR2 is SYGVKD. V was cut by 0 bases and J by 1 base, with 1 base left in between. The CDR3: CAISESAKNIQYF. CDR3 DNA: TGTGCCATCAGTGAGTCGGCCAAAAACATTCAGTACTTC.

This clone was seen a few times. The V call is TRBV6-5, the J call TRBJ2-2; D remains unclear. The V gene lost 0 bases and the J gene lost 2 bases, with 7 bases spanning the gap. There are 15 residues in the CDR3. Germline loops: CDR1 MNHEY, CDR2 SVGAGI. CDR3 bases: TGTGCCAGCAGTTACTCATCGCGAAACACCGGGGAGCTGTTTTTT. Amino acid sequence: CASSYSSRNTGELFF.

The genes are TRBV12-5 and TRBJ2-1; D may be TRBD1 (6 bases). The CDR3 totals 15 residues. The germline gives CDR1 LGHNT, CDR2 FRNRAP. V was clipped by 0 bases and J by 8 bases, with 14 bases between them. This chain's CDR3 is CASGLVGTGPDEQFF. CDR3 in DNA: TGTGCTAGTGGTTTGGTAGGTACAGGGCCGGATGAGCAGTTCTTC.

This clone occurred a few times. This chain uses TRBV7-2 with TRBJ2-5; 13 nucleotides align to TRBD2. Germline loops: CDR1 SGHTA, CDR2 FQGNSA. Unmatched junction bases numbered 4, after V lost 2 bases and J lost 7 bases. The CDR3 has 15 amino acids. The CDR3 nucleotides are TGTGCCAGCAGCTTAACTAGCGGGGGGGCCGGGACCCAGTACTTC. Encoded protein: CASSLTSGGAGTQYF.

The chain links TRBV2 to TRBJ2-3; 14 bases align to TRBD2. CDR1 SNHLY and CDR2 FYNNEI come from the germline V gene. This CDR3 has 15 amino acids. J was trimmed by 6 bases and V by 5 bases; bases with no gene match: 4. The DNA of the CDR3 is TGTGCCAGCAGTCGGACTAGCGGGGGGTCTGATACGCAGTATTTT. This encodes CASSRTSGGSDTQYF.

This chain links TRBV6-5 with TRBJ1-1, with D maybe TRBD1 (5 bases). With 6 bases removed from V and 4 bases from J, the gap between germline ends came to 12 bases. CDR1 is MNHEY, CDR2 SVGAGI, per germline. There are 13 residues in the CDR3. The CDR3 DNA reads as TGTGCCAGCAGGCTGGGGACGGCCACTGAAGCTTTCTTT. This sequence encodes CASRLGTATEAFF.

The chain links TRBV11-2 to TRBJ2-2; TRBD2 might be the D (5 bases). CDR3 size: 13 residues. CDR1 SGHAT and CDR2 FQNNGV come from the germline V gene. The ends were cut back, 1 base at V and 7 bases at J, with 7 bases in the middle. In nucleotides, the CDR3 is TGTGCCAGCAGCTTAGGGGCGGGCGGGGAGCTGTTTTTT. The encoded protein is CASSLGAGGELFF.